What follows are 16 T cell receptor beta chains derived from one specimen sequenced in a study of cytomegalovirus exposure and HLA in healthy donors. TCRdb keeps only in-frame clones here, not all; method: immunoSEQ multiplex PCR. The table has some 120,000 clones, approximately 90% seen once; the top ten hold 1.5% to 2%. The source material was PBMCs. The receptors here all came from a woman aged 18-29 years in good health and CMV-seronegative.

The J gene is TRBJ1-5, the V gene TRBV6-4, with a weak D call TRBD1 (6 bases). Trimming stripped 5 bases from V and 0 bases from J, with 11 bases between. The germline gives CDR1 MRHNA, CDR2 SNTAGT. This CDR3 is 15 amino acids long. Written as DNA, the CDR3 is TGTGCCAGCAGTTACCACAGGGTTAGCAATCAGCCCCAGCATTTT. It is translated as CASSYHRVSNQPQHF.

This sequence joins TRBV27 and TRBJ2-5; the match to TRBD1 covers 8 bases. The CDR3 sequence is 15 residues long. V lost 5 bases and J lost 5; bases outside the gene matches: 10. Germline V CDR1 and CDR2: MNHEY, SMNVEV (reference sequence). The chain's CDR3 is CASSPSLTGVETQYF. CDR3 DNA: TGTGCCAGCAGTCCCTCCCTGACAGGGGTGGAGACCCAGTACTTC.

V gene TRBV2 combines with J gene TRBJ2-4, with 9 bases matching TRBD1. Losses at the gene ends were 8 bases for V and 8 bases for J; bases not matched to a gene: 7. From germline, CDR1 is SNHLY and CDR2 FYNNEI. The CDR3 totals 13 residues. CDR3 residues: CASGTGLLDIQYF. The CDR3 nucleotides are TGTGCCAGCGGGACAGGGCTGTTGGACATTCAGTACTTC.

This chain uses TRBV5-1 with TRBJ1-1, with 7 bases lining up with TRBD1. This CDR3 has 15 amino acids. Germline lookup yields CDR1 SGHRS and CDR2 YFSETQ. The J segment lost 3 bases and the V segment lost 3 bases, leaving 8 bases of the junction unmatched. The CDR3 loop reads CASSSDRVGYTEAFF. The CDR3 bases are TGCGCCAGCAGCTCCGACAGGGTCGGTTACACTGAAGCTTTCTTT. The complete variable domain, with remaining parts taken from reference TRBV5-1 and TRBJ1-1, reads KAGVTQTPRYLIKTRGQQVTLSCSPISGHRSVSWYQQTPGQGLQFLFEYFSETQRNKGNFPGRFSGRQFSNSRSEMNVSTLELGDSALYLCASSSDRVGYTEAFFGQGTRLTVV.

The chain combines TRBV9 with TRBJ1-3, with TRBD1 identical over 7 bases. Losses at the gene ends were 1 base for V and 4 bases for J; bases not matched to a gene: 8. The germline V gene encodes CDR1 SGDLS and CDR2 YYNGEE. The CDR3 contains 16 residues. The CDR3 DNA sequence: TGTGCCAGCAGCGTATTTGAGGGGGCGCGGGGAAACACCATATATTTT. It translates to CASSVFEGARGNTIYF.

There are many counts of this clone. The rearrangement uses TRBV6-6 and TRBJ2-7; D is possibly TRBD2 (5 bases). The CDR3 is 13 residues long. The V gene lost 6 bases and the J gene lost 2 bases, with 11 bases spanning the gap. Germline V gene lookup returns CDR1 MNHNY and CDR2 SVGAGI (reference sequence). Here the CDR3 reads CASSRGLPYEQYF. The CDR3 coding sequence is TGTGCCAGCAGCCGAGGGCTCCCCTACGAGCAGTACTTC.

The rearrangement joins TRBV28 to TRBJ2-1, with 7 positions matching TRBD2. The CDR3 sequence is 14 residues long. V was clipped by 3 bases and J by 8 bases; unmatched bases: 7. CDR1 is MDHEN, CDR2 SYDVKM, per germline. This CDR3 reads CASSLSGVIDEQFF. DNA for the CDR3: TGTGCCAGCAGTTTGAGCGGGGTTATAGATGAGCAGTTCTTC.

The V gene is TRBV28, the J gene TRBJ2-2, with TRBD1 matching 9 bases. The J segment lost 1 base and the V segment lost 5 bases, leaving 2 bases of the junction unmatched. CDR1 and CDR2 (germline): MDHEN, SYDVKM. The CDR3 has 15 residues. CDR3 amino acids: CASSTGGVNTGELFF. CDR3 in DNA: TGTGCCAGCAGTACAGGGGGCGTGAACACCGGGGAGCTGTTTTTT.

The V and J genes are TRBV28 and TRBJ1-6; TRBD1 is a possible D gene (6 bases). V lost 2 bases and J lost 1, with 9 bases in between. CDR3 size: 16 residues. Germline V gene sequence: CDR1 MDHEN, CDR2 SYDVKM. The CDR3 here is CASSLPQGSYNSPLHF. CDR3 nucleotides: TGTGCCAGCAGTTTACCCCAGGGGTCCTATAATTCACCCCTCCACTTT.

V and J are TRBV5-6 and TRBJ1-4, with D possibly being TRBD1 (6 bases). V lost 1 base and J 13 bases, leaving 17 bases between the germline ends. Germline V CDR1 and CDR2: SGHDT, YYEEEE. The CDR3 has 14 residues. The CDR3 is CASSLHRGAGLLFF. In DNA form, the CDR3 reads TGTGCCAGCAGCTTGCACCGGGGGGCTGGATTACTGTTTTTT.

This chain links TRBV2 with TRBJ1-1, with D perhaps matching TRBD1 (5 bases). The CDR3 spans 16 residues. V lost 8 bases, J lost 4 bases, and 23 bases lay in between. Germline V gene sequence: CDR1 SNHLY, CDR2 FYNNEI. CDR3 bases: TGTGCCAGCCGCCTTACCCAGCGGGGGAAGGCCACTGAAGCTTTCTTT. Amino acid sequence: CASRLTQRGKATEAFF. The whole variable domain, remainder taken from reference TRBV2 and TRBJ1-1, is EPEVTQTPSHQVTQMGQEVILRCVPISNHLYFYWYRQILGQKVEFLVSFYNNEISEKSEIFDDQFSVERPDGSNFTLKIRSTKLEDSAMYFCASRLTQRGKATEAFFGQGTRLTVV.

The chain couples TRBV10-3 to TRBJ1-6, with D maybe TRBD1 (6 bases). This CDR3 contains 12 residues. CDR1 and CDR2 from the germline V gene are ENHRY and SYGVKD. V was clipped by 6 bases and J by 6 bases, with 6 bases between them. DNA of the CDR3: TGTGCCATCAGGGACAGTAATTCACCCCTCCACTTT. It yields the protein CAIRDSNSPLHF.

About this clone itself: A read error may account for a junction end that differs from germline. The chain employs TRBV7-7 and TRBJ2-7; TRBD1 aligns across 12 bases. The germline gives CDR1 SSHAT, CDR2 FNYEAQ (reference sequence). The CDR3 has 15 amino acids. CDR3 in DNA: TGTGCTAGCAGCCCCGGGACAGGGGGCTCTTACGAGCAGTACTTC. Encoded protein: CASSPGTGGSYEQYF.

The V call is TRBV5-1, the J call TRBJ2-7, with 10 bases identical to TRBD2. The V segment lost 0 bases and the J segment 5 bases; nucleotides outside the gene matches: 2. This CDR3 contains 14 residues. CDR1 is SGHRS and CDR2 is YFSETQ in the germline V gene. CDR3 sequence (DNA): TGCGCCAGCAGCTTGGATCTAGCGGGAGACGAGCAGTACTTC. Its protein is CASSLDLAGDEQYF.

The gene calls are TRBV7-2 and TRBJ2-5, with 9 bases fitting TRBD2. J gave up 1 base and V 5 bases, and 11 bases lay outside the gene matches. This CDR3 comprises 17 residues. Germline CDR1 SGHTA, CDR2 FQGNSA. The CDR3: CASSPNAPTSGQETQYF. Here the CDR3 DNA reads TGTGCCAGCAGCCCAAATGCCCCGACTAGCGGCCAAGAGACCCAGTACTTC.

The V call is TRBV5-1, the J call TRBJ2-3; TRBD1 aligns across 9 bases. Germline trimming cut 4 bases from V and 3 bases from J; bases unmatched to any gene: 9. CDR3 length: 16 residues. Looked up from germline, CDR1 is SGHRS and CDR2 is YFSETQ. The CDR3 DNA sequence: TGCGCCAGCAGCACAGACCGGACAGGGGTGACAGATACGCAGTATTTT. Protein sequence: CASSTDRTGVTDTQYF.